A single sample gave rise to the 3 T cell receptor beta chains below, sequenced in a study of blood T cells in healthy people across ages. Primed by a sample-barcoded 5' primer and a J-beta primer mix, a second PCR proceeded for 7 to 11 cycles. MiXCR, applied by TCRdb to the 5' RACE reads, yields one record per CDR3 protein. Of some 880,000 distinct CDR3 sequences in the sample, roughly 35% are singletons; the top ten hold around 13%. The source material was blood. The receptors stem from a man between 18 and 29 years old in good health.

This chain joins TRBV29-1 and TRBJ2-2; D is unresolved. Trimming pared 5 bases from V and 1 base from J, leaving 5 bases between. The CDR3 is made up of 12 amino acids. From germline, CDR1 is SQVTM and CDR2 ANQGSEA. In DNA, the CDR3 is TGCAGCGTTACACGGAACACCGGGGAGCTGTTTTTT. This gives the protein CSVTRNTGELFF.

This sequence joins TRBV4-3 and TRBJ2-7; a weak D match, TRBD2 (5 bases). CDR3 length equals 12 residues. With 3 bases removed from V and 6 bases from J, the gap between germline ends came to 9 bases. CDR1 and CDR2 (germline): LGHNA, YSLEER. The chain's CDR3 is CASSHPSPEQYF. In nucleotides, the CDR3 is TGCGCCAGCAGCCACCCTAGCCCCGAGCAGTACTTC.

Only one count was recorded for this clonotype. The J gene is TRBJ2-1, the V gene TRBV7-2, with D perhaps given as TRBD1 or TRBD2 (5 bases each). CDR1 SGHTA and CDR2 FQGNSA come from the germline V gene. The CDR3 consists of 14 residues. Trimming cost V 1 base and J 13 bases, with 17 bases left between them. The CDR3 region has the DNA TGTGCCAGCAGCTTAGATGGGACGGAAGAGACCCAGTTCTTC. It translates to CASSLDGTEETQFF.